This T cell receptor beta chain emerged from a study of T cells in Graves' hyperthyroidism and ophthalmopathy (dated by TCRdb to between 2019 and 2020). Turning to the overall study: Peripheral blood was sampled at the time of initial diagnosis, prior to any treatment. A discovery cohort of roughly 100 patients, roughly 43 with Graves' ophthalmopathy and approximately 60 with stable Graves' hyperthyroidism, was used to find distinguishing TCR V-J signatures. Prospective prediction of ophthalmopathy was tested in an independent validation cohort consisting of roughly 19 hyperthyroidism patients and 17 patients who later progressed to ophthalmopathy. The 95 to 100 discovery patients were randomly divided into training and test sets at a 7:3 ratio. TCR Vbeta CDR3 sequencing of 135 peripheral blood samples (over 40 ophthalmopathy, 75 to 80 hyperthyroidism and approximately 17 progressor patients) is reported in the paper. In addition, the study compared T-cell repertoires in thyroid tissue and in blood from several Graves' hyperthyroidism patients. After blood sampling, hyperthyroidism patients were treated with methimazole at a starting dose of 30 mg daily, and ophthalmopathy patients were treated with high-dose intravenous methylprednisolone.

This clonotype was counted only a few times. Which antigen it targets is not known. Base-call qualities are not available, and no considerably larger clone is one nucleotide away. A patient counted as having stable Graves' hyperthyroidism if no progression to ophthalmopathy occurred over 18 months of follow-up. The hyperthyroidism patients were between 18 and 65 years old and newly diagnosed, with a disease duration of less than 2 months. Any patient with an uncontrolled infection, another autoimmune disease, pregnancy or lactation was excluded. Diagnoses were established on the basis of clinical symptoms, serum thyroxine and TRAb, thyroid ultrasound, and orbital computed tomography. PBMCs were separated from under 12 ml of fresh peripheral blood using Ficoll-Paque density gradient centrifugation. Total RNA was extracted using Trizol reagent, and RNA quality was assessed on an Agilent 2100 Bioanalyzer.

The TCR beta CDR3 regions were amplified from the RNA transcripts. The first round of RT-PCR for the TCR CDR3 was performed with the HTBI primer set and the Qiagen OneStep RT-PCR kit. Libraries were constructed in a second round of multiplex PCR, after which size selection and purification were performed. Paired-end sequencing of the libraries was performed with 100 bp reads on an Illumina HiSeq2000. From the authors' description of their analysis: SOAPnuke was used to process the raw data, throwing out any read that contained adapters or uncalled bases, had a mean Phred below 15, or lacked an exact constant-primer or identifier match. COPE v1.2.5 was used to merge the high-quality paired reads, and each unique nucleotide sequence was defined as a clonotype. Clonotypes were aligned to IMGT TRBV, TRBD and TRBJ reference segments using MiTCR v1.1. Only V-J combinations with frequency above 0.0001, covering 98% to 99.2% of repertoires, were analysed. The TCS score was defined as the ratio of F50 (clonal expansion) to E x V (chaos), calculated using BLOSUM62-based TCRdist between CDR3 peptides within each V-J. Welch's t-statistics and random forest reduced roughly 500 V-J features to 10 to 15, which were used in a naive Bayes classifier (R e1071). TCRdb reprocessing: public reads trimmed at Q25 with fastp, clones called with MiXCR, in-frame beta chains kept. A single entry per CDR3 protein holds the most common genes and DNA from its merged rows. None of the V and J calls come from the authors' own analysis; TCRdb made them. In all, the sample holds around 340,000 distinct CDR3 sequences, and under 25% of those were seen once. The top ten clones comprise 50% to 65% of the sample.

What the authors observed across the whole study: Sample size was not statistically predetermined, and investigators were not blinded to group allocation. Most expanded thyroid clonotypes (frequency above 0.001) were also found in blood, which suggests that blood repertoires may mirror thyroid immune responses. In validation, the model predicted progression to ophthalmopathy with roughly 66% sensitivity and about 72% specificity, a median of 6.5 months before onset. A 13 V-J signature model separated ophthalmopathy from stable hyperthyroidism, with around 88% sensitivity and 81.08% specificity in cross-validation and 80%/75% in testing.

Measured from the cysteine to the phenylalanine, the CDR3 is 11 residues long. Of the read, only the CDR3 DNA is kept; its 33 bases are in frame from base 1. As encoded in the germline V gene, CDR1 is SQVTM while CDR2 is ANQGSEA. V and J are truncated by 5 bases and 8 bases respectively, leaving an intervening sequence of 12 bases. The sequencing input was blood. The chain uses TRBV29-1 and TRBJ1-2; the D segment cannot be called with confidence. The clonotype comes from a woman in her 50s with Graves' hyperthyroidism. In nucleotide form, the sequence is TGCAGCGTTCGACGGGAGTCCGGCTACACCTTC. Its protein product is CSVRRESGYTF.